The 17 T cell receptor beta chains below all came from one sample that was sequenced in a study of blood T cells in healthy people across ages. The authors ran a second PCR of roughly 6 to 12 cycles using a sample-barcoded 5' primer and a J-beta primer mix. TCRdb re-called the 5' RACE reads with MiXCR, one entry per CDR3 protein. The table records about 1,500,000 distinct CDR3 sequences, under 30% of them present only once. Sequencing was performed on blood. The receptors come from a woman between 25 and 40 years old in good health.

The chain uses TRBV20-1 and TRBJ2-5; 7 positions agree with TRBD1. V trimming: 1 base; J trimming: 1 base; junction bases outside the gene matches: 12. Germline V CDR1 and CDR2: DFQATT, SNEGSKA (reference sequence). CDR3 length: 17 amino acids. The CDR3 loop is CSARGKREQGPQETQYF. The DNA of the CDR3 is TGCAGTGCTAGAGGAAAAAGGGAACAGGGGCCCCAAGAGACCCAGTACTTC.

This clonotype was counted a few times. DNA of the CDR3: TGTGCCAGCAGACAGGGGAGGGAGAATGAGCAGTTCTTC. It specifies CASRQGRENEQFF. J is TRBJ2-1 and V is TRBV2; tentatively, D is TRBD1 or TRBD2 (7 bases each). This CDR3 is 13 amino acids long. The V end was cut by 6 bases, the J end by 7 bases, with 13 bases between. Germline V gene data show CDR1 as SNHLY and CDR2 as FYNNEI.

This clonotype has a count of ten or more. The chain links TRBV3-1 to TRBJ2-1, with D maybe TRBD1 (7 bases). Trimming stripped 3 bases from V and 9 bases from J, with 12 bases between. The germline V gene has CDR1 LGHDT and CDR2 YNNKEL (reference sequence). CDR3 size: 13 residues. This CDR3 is CASSQVRDSEQFF. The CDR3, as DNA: TGTGCCAGCAGCCAGGTGCGGGACAGTGAGCAGTTCTTC.

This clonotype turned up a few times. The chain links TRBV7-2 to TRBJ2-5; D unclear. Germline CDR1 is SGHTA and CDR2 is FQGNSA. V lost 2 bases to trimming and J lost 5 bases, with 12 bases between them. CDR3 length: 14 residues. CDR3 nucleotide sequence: TGTGCCAGCAGCTTAATTCCCGGTGGGGAGACCCAGTACTTC. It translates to CASSLIPGGETQYF.

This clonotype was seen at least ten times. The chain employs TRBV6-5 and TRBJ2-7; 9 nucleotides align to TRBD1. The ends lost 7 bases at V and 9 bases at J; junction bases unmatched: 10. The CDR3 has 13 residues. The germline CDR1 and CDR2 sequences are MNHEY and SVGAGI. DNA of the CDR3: TGTGCCAGCACCCGGGACAGGGCGTCTGCGCAGTACTTC. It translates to CASTRDRASAQYF.

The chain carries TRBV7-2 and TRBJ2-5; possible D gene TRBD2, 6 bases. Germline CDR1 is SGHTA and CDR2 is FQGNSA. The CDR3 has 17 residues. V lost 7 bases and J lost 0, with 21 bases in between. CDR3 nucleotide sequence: TGTGCCAGCACCAACCTCCCGGGCGGGGCGTACCAAGAGACCCAGTACTTC. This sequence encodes CASTNLPGGAYQETQYF.

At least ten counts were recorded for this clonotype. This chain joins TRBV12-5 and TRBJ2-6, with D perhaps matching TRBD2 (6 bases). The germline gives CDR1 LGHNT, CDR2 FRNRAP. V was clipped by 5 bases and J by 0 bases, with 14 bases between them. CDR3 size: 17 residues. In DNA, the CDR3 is TGTGCTAGTGGTCCGGGACTCTCGAGCTCTGGGGCCAACGTCCTGACTTTC. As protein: CASGPGLSSSGANVLTF.

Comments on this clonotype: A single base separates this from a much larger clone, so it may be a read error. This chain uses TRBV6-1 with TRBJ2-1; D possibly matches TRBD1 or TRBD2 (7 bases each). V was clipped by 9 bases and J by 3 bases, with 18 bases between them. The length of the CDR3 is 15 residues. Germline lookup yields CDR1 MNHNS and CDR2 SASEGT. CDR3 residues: CASHVSGGDYNEQFF. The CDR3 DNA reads TGTGCCAGTCACGTCTCAGGGGGGGACTACAATGAGCAGTTCTTC.

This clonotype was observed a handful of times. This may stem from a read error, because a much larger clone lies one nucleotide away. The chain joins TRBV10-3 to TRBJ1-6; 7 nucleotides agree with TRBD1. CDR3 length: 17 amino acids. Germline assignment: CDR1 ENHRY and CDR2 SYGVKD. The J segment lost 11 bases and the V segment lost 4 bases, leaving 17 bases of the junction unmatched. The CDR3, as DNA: TGTGCCATCAGTGGGCTCGGACAGGAGGGGACGGGGACACCCCTCCACTTT. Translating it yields CAISGLGQEGTGTPLHF.

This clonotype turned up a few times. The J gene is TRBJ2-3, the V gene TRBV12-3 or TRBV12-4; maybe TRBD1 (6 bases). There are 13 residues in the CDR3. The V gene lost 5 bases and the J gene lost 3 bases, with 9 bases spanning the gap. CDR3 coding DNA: TGTGCCAGCAGTCGGGACACAACAGATACGCAGTATTTT. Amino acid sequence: CASSRDTTDTQYF.

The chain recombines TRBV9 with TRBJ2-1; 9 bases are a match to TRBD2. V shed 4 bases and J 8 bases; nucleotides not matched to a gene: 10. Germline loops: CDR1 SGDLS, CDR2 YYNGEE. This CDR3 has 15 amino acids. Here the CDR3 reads CASSPKAGGSHEQFF. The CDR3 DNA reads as TGTGCCAGCAGCCCGAAAGCGGGAGGATCCCATGAGCAGTTCTTC.

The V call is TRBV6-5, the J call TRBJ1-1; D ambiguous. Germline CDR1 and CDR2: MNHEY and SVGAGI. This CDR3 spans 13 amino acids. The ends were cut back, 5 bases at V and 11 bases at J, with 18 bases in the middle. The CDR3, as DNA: TGTGCCAGCAGTCTCGAGATTAGGACTGCGGCTTTCTTT. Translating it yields CASSLEIRTAAFF.

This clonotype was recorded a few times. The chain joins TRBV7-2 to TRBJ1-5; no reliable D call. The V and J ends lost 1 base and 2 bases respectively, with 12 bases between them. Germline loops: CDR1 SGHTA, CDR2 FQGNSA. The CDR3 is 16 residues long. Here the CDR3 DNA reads TGTGCCAGCAGCTTAGGTAGGGCGGTCGGCAATCAGCCCCAGCATTTT. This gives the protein CASSLGRAVGNQPQHF.

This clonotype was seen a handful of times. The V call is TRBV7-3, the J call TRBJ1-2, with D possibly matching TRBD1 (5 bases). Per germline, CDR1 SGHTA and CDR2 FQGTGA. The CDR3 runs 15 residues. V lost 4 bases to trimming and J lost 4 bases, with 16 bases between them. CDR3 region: CASSSARDGFYGYTF. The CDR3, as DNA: TGTGCCAGCAGCTCGGCACGGGACGGATTCTATGGCTACACCTTC.

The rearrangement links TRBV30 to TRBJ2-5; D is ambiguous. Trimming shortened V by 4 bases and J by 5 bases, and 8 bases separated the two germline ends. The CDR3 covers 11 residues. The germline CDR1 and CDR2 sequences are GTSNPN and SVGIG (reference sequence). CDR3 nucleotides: TGTGCCTGGAATCAACCCGAGACCCAGTACTTC. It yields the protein CAWNQPETQYF.

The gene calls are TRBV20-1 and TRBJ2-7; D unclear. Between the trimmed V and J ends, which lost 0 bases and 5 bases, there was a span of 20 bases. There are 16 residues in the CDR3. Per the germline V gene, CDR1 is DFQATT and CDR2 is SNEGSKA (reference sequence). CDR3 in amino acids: CSARDPRNGQANEQYF. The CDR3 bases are TGCAGTGCTAGAGACCCCAGGAACGGTCAAGCGAACGAGCAGTACTTC.

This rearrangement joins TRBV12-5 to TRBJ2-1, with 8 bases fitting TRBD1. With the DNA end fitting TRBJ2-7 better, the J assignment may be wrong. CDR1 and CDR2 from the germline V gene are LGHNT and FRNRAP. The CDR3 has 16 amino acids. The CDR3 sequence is CASGKTGVPSYNEQYF. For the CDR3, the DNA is TGTGCTAGTGGCAAGACAGGGGTCCCCTCCTACAATGAGCAGTACTTC.